Below, one TCR beta chain is given with its context. The CDR3 is 14 residues long. V lost 3 bases and J lost 10, with 18 bases in between. From germline, CDR1 is KGHSH and CDR2 LQKENI. Reverse transcription of all isolated RNA meant that expressed TCRB transcripts were sequenced. TCRdb's table, derived via immunoSEQ multiplex PCR, lists solely in-frame clones and lacks some. Altogether approximately 15,000 clones are present, 40% to 45% being singletons, with the ten largest covering 0.4% to 0.6%. The data stem from a study of beta chain features in type 1 diabetes. Source material: stem cell memory CD4+ T cells from blood. The origin of this receptor is a woman in her 40s in good health. This sequence joins TRBV18 and TRBJ1-2; TRBD1 is a possible D gene (5 bases). CDR3 in amino acids: CASSPLRGESVYTF. The CDR3 nucleotides read TGTGCCAGCTCACCCCTCCGGGGGGAGAGTGTCTACACCTTC.